Listed below are T cell receptor beta chains from one sample, sequenced in a study of T-cell reconstitution after alpha-beta-depleted transplantation in children. TCRdb re-called the PCR reads with MiXCR, one entry per CDR3 protein. The repertoire consists of approximately 500,000 distinct CDR3 sequences, with 10% to 13% occurring once and the leading ten covering 2%. This specimen consisted of PBMCs, obtained before TCRalphabeta/CD19-depleted stem cell transplant. The receptor set was obtained from a child under 10 years old with inherited bone marrow failure, due to receive a stem cell transplant. CDR3s include the opening cysteine and the closing phenylalanine or tryptophan. A D gene is named only where the DNA matches it firmly. Size values are once, few and many counts, or a class for expanded clones, and some rows have none.

D gene: -; J gene: TRBJ1-2; V gene: TRBV29-1; clone size: many; CDR3 protein: CSVTRGHGYTF; CDR3 DNA: TGCAGCGTTACCCGGGGCCATGGCTACACCTTC
D gene: -; J gene: TRBJ2-1; V gene: TRBV19; clone size: many; CDR3 protein: CASSIVRVEYNEQFF; CDR3 DNA: TGTGCCAGTAGTATCGTCAGGGTGGAGTACAATGAGCAGTTCTTC
D gene: TRBD2; J gene: TRBJ2-1; V gene: TRBV6-1; clone size: -; CDR3 protein: CASRWEREKLDEQFF; CDR3 DNA: TGTGCCAGCAGATGGGAGCGGGAGAAGTTGGATGAGCAGTTCTTC
D gene: -; J gene: TRBJ2-1; V gene: TRBV7-2; clone size: many; CDR3 protein: CASSPRAGEYNEQFF; CDR3 DNA: TGTGCCAGCAGTCCCCGGGCAGGGGAATACAATGAGCAGTTCTTC
D gene: TRBD1; J gene: TRBJ1-3; V gene: TRBV12-3/TRBV12-4; clone size: many; CDR3 protein: CASREDRDPGNTIYF; CDR3 DNA: TGTGCCAGCAGGGAAGACAGGGACCCTGGAAACACCATATATTTT
D gene: -; J gene: TRBJ2-1; V gene: TRBV12-3/TRBV12-4; clone size: few; CDR3 protein: CASSSGSHNEQFF; CDR3 DNA: TGTGCCAGCAGTTCTGGATCTCACAATGAGCAGTTCTTC
D gene: TRBD2; J gene: TRBJ2-1; V gene: TRBV27; clone size: -; CDR3 protein: CASTPVAGGWNEQFF; CDR3 DNA: TGTGCCAGCACCCCAGTAGCGGGAGGTTGGAATGAGCAGTTCTTC
D gene: -; J gene: TRBJ2-7; V gene: TRBV19; clone size: -; CDR3 protein: CASPPTPTGEQYF; CDR3 DNA: TGTGCCAGTCCCCCCACCCCCACGGGGGAGCAGTACTTC
D gene: -; J gene: TRBJ2-7; V gene: TRBV5-6; clone size: many; CDR3 protein: CASSLVLRTANYEQYF; CDR3 DNA: TGTGCCAGCAGCTTGGTTTTGCGGACAGCTAACTACGAGCAGTACTTC
D gene: TRBD1; J gene: TRBJ1-3; V gene: TRBV6-5; clone size: many; CDR3 protein: CASRFSQGVSGNTIYF; CDR3 DNA: TGTGCCAGCAGATTCTCCCAGGGGGTGTCTGGAAACACCATATATTTT
D gene: TRBD1; J gene: TRBJ2-2; V gene: TRBV4-3; clone size: many; CDR3 protein: CASSPHQGEANTGELFF; CDR3 DNA: TGCGCCAGCAGCCCCCACCAGGGGGAAGCGAACACCGGGGAGCTGTTTTTT
D gene: -; J gene: TRBJ1-2; V gene: TRBV6-1; clone size: -; CDR3 protein: CASSRKGALGGYTF; CDR3 DNA: TGTGCCAGCAGTCGAAAAGGGGCTTTAGGTGGCTACACCTTC
D gene: TRBD1; J gene: TRBJ1-1; V gene: TRBV12-3/TRBV12-4; clone size: many; CDR3 protein: CASSARQGYTEAFF; CDR3 DNA: TGTGCCAGCAGTGCCAGACAGGGGTACACTGAAGCTTTCTTT
D gene: -; J gene: TRBJ2-1; V gene: TRBV29-1; clone size: -; CDR3 protein: CSVAGRHNEQFF; CDR3 DNA: TGCAGCGTTGCGGGCCGACACAATGAGCAGTTCTTC
D gene: -; J gene: TRBJ1-1; V gene: TRBV28; clone size: -; CDR3 protein: CASSLRQSEAFF; CDR3 DNA: TGTGCCAGCAGTTTAAGACAGAGTGAAGCTTTCTTT
D gene: -; J gene: TRBJ2-7; V gene: TRBV27; clone size: many; CDR3 protein: CASSQGTAPYEQYF; CDR3 DNA: TGTGCCAGCAGCCAAGGGACGGCCCCCTACGAGCAGTACTTC
D gene: -; J gene: TRBJ2-1; V gene: TRBV10-1; clone size: many; CDR3 protein: CASSEQVGDNEQFF; CDR3 DNA: TGCGCCAGCAGTGAACAGGTGGGGGACAATGAGCAGTTCTTC
D gene: TRBD2; J gene: TRBJ2-1; V gene: TRBV20-1; clone size: many; CDR3 protein: CSASGLGNNEQFF; CDR3 DNA: TGCAGTGCCTCGGGACTAGGGAACAATGAGCAGTTCTTC
D gene: -; J gene: TRBJ1-1; V gene: TRBV29-1; clone size: many; CDR3 protein: CSVGRGQAFF; CDR3 DNA: TGCAGCGTGGGCAGGGGCCAAGCTTTCTTT
D gene: TRBD2; J gene: TRBJ2-2; V gene: TRBV27; clone size: few; CDR3 protein: CASSYLWGGRSNTGELFF; CDR3 DNA: TGTGCCAGCAGTTATCTATGGGGGGGAAGGTCTAACACCGGGGAGCTGTTTTTT
D gene: -; J gene: TRBJ2-7; V gene: TRBV5-1; clone size: many; CDR3 protein: CASSLSSVYEQYF; CDR3 DNA: TGCGCCAGCAGCTTGTCGAGCGTCTACGAGCAGTACTTC
D gene: -; J gene: TRBJ1-5; V gene: TRBV12-3/TRBV12-4; clone size: many; CDR3 protein: CASTFRSNQPQHF; CDR3 DNA: TGTGCCAGCACCTTTCGTAGCAATCAGCCCCAGCATTTT
D gene: -; J gene: TRBJ2-3; V gene: TRBV28; clone size: many; CDR3 protein: CASSQTRRRADTQYF; CDR3 DNA: TGTGCCAGCAGTCAGACACGTCGCCGCGCAGATACGCAGTATTTT
D gene: -; J gene: TRBJ2-7; V gene: TRBV5-1; clone size: many; CDR3 protein: CASSLAEDEQYF; CDR3 DNA: TGCGCCAGCAGCTTGGCCGAAGACGAGCAGTACTTC
D gene: TRBD2; J gene: TRBJ2-7; V gene: TRBV6-1; clone size: many; CDR3 protein: CASRTSGRPNEQYF; CDR3 DNA: TGTGCCAGCAGAACTAGCGGGAGGCCTAACGAGCAGTACTTC
D gene: TRBD1; J gene: TRBJ1-5; V gene: TRBV10-3; clone size: many; CDR3 protein: CAISESQGGNQPQHF; CDR3 DNA: TGTGCCATCAGTGAGTCACAGGGGGGCAATCAGCCCCAGCATTTT
D gene: -; J gene: TRBJ2-7; V gene: TRBV3-1; clone size: -; CDR3 protein: CASSILLTGGEQYF; CDR3 DNA: TGTGCCAGCAGCATCCTCCTCACGGGTGGCGAGCAGTACTTC
D gene: TRBD2; J gene: TRBJ2-2; V gene: TRBV30; clone size: -; CDR3 protein: CAWSVGAGGVTGELFF; CDR3 DNA: TGTGCCTGGAGTGTCGGAGCGGGAGGGGTCACCGGGGAGCTGTTTTTT
D gene: -; J gene: TRBJ1-4; V gene: TRBV6-1; clone size: many; CDR3 protein: CASRRVATNEKLFF; CDR3 DNA: TGTGCCAGCAGGAGAGTAGCAACTAATGAAAAACTGTTTTTT
D gene: TRBD2; J gene: TRBJ2-7; V gene: TRBV5-1; clone size: many; CDR3 protein: CASSLASGGYEQYF; CDR3 DNA: TGCGCCAGCAGCTTGGCTAGCGGGGGTTACGAGCAGTACTTC
D gene: -; J gene: TRBJ1-1; V gene: TRBV12-3/TRBV12-4; clone size: many; CDR3 protein: CASSFFRGANTEAFF; CDR3 DNA: TGTGCCAGCAGTTTTTTCCGCGGAGCGAACACTGAAGCTTTCTTT
D gene: TRBD2; J gene: TRBJ2-1; V gene: TRBV20-1; clone size: many; CDR3 protein: CSARAGTSGRALTYNEQFF; CDR3 DNA: TGCAGTGCTAGAGCCGGGACTAGCGGGAGGGCCCTCACCTACAATGAGCAGTTCTTC
D gene: -; J gene: TRBJ2-5; V gene: TRBV6-2/TRBV6-3; clone size: many; CDR3 protein: CASSTRPVNQETQYF; CDR3 DNA: TGTGCCAGCAGTACAAGACCGGTTAACCAAGAGACCCAGTACTTC
D gene: -; J gene: TRBJ2-3; V gene: TRBV7-2; clone size: few; CDR3 protein: CASSFGAASTDTQYF; CDR3 DNA: TGTGCCAGCAGCTTTGGAGCGGCTAGCACAGATACGCAGTATTTT
D gene: TRBD1; J gene: TRBJ2-2; V gene: TRBV25-1; clone size: few; CDR3 protein: CASSVRQGGGELFF; CDR3 DNA: TGTGCCAGCAGTGTTAGACAGGGCGGCGGGGAGCTGTTTTTT
D gene: TRBD1; J gene: TRBJ2-1; V gene: TRBV9; clone size: many; CDR3 protein: CASSVGQGTGAYNEQFF; CDR3 DNA: TGTGCCAGCAGCGTAGGGCAGGGGACAGGGGCCTACAATGAGCAGTTCTTC
D gene: -; J gene: TRBJ2-7; V gene: TRBV9; clone size: many; CDR3 protein: CASSVAVTGSHEQYF; CDR3 DNA: TGTGCCAGCAGCGTAGCGGTTACAGGGTCCCACGAGCAGTACTTC
D gene: TRBD2; J gene: TRBJ2-2; V gene: TRBV5-1; clone size: many; CDR3 protein: CASSRGLADPPGELFF; CDR3 DNA: TGCGCCAGCAGCAGGGGACTAGCGGACCCGCCCGGGGAGCTGTTTTTT
D gene: -; J gene: TRBJ1-1; V gene: TRBV5-1; clone size: many; CDR3 protein: CASSSDTMNTEAFF; CDR3 DNA: TGCGCCAGCAGCTCGGACACGATGAACACTGAAGCTTTCTTT
D gene: -; J gene: TRBJ2-1; V gene: TRBV2; clone size: -; CDR3 protein: CASSAGPASYNEQFF; CDR3 DNA: TGTGCCAGCAGTGCCGGGCCGGCTTCCTACAATGAGCAGTTCTTC
D gene: -; J gene: TRBJ2-5; V gene: TRBV5-6; clone size: many; CDR3 protein: CASSLAGREYF; CDR3 DNA: TGTGCCAGCAGCTTGGCGGGACGGGAGTACTTC
D gene: -; J gene: TRBJ2-1; V gene: TRBV9; clone size: many; CDR3 protein: CASSSQTRASSYNEQFF; CDR3 DNA: TGTGCCAGCAGCTCGCAGACAAGGGCAAGCTCCTACAATGAGCAGTTCTTC
D gene: TRBD1; J gene: TRBJ2-3; V gene: TRBV5-4; clone size: -; CDR3 protein: CASGETGLVRDTQYF; CDR3 DNA: TGTGCCAGCGGTGAGACAGGGCTTGTAAGAGATACGCAGTATTTT
D gene: -; J gene: TRBJ2-5; V gene: TRBV5-4; clone size: once; CDR3 protein: CASSQAPAGEGETQYF; CDR3 DNA: TGTGCCAGCAGTCAGGCCCCGGCAGGGGAGGGGGAGACCCAGTACTTC
D gene: TRBD1; J gene: TRBJ1-2; V gene: TRBV5-1; clone size: many; CDR3 protein: CASTLLTGGAYGYTF; CDR3 DNA: TGCGCCAGCACCCTCCTGACAGGGGGCGCCTATGGCTACACCTTC
D gene: -; J gene: TRBJ2-7; V gene: TRBV19; clone size: -; CDR3 protein: CASSIFGSSYEQYF; CDR3 DNA: TGTGCCAGTAGTATTTTTGGCAGCTCCTACGAGCAGTACTTC
D gene: -; J gene: TRBJ1-5; V gene: TRBV20-1; clone size: few; CDR3 protein: CSARDKAANSNQPQHF; CDR3 DNA: TGCAGTGCTAGAGATAAGGCAGCTAATAGCAATCAGCCCCAGCATTTT
D gene: TRBD2; J gene: TRBJ2-5; V gene: TRBV6-2/TRBV6-3; clone size: many; CDR3 protein: CASTRTSGLWETQYF; CDR3 DNA: TGTGCCAGCACTCGGACTAGCGGGCTTTGGGAGACCCAGTACTTC
D gene: -; J gene: TRBJ2-3; V gene: TRBV24-1; clone size: many; CDR3 protein: CATSDYPGRSSTDTQYF; CDR3 DNA: TGTGCCACCAGTGATTACCCCGGCAGGTCCAGCACAGATACGCAGTATTTT
D gene: -; J gene: TRBJ2-5; V gene: TRBV28; clone size: many; CDR3 protein: CASSPYRRIEETQYF; CDR3 DNA: TGTGCCAGCAGTCCCTACCGACGGATTGAAGAGACCCAGTACTTC
D gene: -; J gene: TRBJ2-5; V gene: TRBV4-3; clone size: -; CDR3 protein: CASSQAPPSGSRQETQYF; CDR3 DNA: TGCGCCAGCAGCCAAGCCCCGCCCTCCGGGAGTAGGCAAGAGACCCAGTACTTC
D gene: TRBD1; J gene: TRBJ1-3; V gene: TRBV9; clone size: many; CDR3 protein: CASSVGQGNTIYF; CDR3 DNA: TGTGCCAGCAGCGTGGGACAGGGAAACACCATATATTTT
D gene: -; J gene: TRBJ2-1; V gene: TRBV7-2; clone size: many; CDR3 protein: CASSLGTFNEQFF; CDR3 DNA: TGTGCCAGCAGCTTAGGGACTTTCAATGAGCAGTTCTTC
D gene: -; J gene: TRBJ2-7; V gene: TRBV29-1; clone size: many; CDR3 protein: CSVEGTRRYEQYF; CDR3 DNA: TGCAGCGTTGAAGGGACCAGGCGCTACGAGCAGTACTTC
D gene: -; J gene: TRBJ1-1; V gene: TRBV5-5; clone size: many; CDR3 protein: CASSQGRYTEAFF; CDR3 DNA: TGTGCCAGCAGCCAGGGGAGGTACACTGAAGCTTTCTTT
D gene: -; J gene: TRBJ1-5; V gene: TRBV12-3/TRBV12-4; clone size: many; CDR3 protein: CASSLGLPNQPQHF; CDR3 DNA: TGTGCCAGCAGTTTAGGACTGCCGAATCAGCCCCAGCATTTT
D gene: -; J gene: TRBJ1-1; V gene: TRBV19; clone size: -; CDR3 protein: CASSIMGKFFTEAFF; CDR3 DNA: TGTGCCAGTAGTATAATGGGCAAATTCTTCACTGAAGCTTTCTTT
D gene: -; J gene: TRBJ2-2; V gene: TRBV6-2/TRBV6-3; clone size: few; CDR3 protein: CASLPSGPLDTGELFF; CDR3 DNA: TGTGCCAGCCTTCCCTCGGGTCCCCTGGACACCGGGGAGCTGTTTTTT